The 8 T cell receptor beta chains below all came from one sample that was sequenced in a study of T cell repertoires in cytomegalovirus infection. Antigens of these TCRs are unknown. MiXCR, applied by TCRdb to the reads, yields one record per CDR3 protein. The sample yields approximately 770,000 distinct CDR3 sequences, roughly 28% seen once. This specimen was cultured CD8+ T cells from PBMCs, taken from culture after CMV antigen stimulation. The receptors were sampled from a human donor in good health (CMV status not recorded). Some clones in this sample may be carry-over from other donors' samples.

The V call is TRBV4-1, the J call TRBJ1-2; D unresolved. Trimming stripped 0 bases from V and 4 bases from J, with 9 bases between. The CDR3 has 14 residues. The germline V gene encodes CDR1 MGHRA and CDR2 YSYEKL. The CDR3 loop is CASSQDLQGYGYTF. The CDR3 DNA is TGCGCCAGCAGCCAAGATTTACAAGGCTATGGCTACACCTTC.

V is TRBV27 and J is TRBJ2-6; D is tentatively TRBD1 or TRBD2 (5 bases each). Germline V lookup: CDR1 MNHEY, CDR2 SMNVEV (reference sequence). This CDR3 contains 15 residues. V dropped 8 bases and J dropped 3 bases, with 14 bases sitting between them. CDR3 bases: TGTGCCAGCTCTTCCGAGGGGTATGGGGCCAACGTCCTGACTTTC. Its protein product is CASSSEGYGANVLTF.

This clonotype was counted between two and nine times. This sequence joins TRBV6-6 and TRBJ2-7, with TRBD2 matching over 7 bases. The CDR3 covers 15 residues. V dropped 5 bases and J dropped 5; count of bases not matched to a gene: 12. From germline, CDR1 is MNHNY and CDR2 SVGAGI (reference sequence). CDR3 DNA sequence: TGTGCCAGCAGTCCCCTGGGAGGGGTACGAAACGAGCAGTACTTC. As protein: CASSPLGGVRNEQYF.

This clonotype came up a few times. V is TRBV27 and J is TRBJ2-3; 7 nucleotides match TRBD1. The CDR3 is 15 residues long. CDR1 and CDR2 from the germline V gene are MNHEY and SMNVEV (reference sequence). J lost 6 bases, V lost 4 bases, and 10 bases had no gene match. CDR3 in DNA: TGTGCCAGCAGTTACCTAAAGGGGGCCGGGGATACGCAGTATTTT. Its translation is CASSYLKGAGDTQYF.

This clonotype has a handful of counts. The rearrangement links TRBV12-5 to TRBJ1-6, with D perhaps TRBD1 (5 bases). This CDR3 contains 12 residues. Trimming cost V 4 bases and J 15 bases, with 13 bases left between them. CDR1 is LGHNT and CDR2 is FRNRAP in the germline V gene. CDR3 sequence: CASGSARGGLHF. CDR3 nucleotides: TGTGCTAGTGGTTCCGCGCGGGGGGGCCTCCACTTT.

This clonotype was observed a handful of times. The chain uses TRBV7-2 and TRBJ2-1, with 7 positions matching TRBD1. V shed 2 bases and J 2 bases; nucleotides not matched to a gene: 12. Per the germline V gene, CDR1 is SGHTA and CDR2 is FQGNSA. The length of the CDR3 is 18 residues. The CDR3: CASSLKWAGTGAYNEQFF. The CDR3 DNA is TGTGCCAGCAGCTTAAAATGGGCCGGTACAGGGGCCTACAATGAGCAGTTCTTC.

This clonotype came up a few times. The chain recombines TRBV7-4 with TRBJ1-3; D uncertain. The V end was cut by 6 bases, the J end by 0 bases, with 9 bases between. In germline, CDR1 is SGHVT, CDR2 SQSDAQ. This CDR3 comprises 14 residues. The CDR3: CASRDGVSGNTIYF. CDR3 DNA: TGTGCCAGCAGGGACGGCGTCTCTGGAAACACCATATATTTT.

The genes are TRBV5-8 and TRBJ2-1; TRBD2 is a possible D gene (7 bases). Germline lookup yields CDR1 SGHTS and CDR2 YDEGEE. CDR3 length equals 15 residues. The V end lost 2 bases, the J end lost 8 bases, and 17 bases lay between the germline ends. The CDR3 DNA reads TGTGCCAGCAGCTTTACGAGGGGGGGGCTTGATGAGCAGTTCTTC. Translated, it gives CASSFTRGGLDEQFF.